This TCR beta chain was captured in a study of OX40 agonist ivuxolimab in advanced cancers. Study-level information: With a range of roughly 20 to 90, age averaged about 58 years, and around 80% were male. General study points: In general, CD8+ T cells held more expanded clones than CD4+ did, on average.

Comment on this clone: The antigen is not known.

The CDR3 runs to 16 residues. Losses at the gene ends were 5 bases for V and 7 bases for J; bases not matched to a gene: 11. The germline V gene encodes CDR1 LNHDA and CDR2 SQIVND (reference sequence). Profiling relied on immunoSEQ multiplex PCR, and the TCRdb table lists in-frame clones only, not all of them. Altogether approximately 100,000 clones are present, 85% to 90% being singletons, with the ten largest covering 0.7% to 1%. The chain couples TRBV19 to TRBJ2-3; the match to TRBD2 covers 11 bases. The sample in question was CD4+ or CD8+ T cells sorted from blood, obtained in a trial of the OX40 agonist ivuxolimab. The receptor was derived from an adult with an advanced solid tumor such as melanoma, head and neck, liver or kidney cancer. This CDR3 is CASSVLAGALANTQYF. CDR3 coding DNA: TGTGCCAGTAGTGTACTAGCGGGGGCCCTCGCCAATACGCAGTATTTT.